The 22 T cell receptor beta chains listed next were all sequenced from one sample in a study of blood T cell repertoires in COVID-19. TCRdb keeps only in-frame clones here, not all; method: immunoSEQ multiplex PCR. The sample shows roughly 77,000 clones, roughly 85% of them seen only once. The sequencing sample was made of peripheral blood. The receptor source for this set is a man aged 60-69 years with active or convalescent COVID-19.

This CDR3 is CASSYQQGEETQYF. In DNA, the CDR3 is TGTGCCAGCAGCTACCAACAGGGTGAGGAGACCCAGTACTTC. This chain uses TRBV5-4 with TRBJ2-5, with D possibly TRBD1 on 6 matching bases. CDR1 SGHNT and CDR2 YYREEE come from the germline V gene (reference sequence). This CDR3 comprises 14 residues. The V end was cut by 3 bases, the J end by 5 bases, with 14 bases between.

The gene calls are TRBV18 and TRBJ2-1, with TRBD1 identical over 8 bases. V dropped 3 bases and J dropped 7; count of bases not matched to a gene: 5. The length of the CDR3 is 14 residues. CDR1 and CDR2 from the germline V gene are KGHSH and LQKENI. CDR3 region: CASSPFTGGNEQFF. The DNA of the CDR3 is TGTGCCAGCTCACCCTTCACAGGGGGGAATGAGCAGTTCTTC.

As DNA, the CDR3 is TGTGCCAGCAGCAGGGGACAGAGTCAAGAGACCCAGTACTTC. It translates to CASSRGQSQETQYF. The chain employs TRBV3-1 (or the pseudogene TRBV3-2) and TRBJ2-5; TRBD1 agrees at 7 bases. This CDR3 has 14 residues. With 5 bases clipped from V and 2 bases from J, the junction kept 5 bases outside the gene matches. CDR1 is LGHDT and CDR2 is YNNKEL in the germline V gene (reference sequence).

CDR3 protein: CASSQPDTEAFF. CDR3 DNA sequence: TGTGCCAGCAGCCAACCAGACACTGAAGCTTTCTTT. The chain joins TRBV3-1 (or the pseudogene TRBV3-2) to TRBJ1-1; no definite D call. The CDR3 totals 12 residues. Germline V gene sequence: CDR1 LGHDT, CDR2 YNNKEL (reference sequence). Trimming cost V 2 bases and J 3 bases, with 4 bases left between them.

The chain is built from TRBV5-1 and TRBJ1-6, with D perhaps matching TRBD1 (6 bases). The germline V and J ends were trimmed by 3 bases and 9 bases, with 19 bases remaining between them. The CDR3 consists of 16 residues. In germline, CDR1 is SGHRS, CDR2 YFSETQ. The CDR3, as DNA: TGCGCCAGCAGCTCCGGACAGCTGAGGAGCGGTTCACCCCTCCACTTT. It yields the protein CASSSGQLRSGSPLHF.

In this sample, this clone turned up a few times. The CDR3 sequence is CASSLGRSPNQPQHF. CDR3 in DNA: TGTGCCAGCAGTTTAGGCAGGTCCCCGAATCAGCCCCAGCATTTT. The chain has TRBV27 and TRBJ1-5; no firm D call. The germline gives CDR1 MNHEY, CDR2 SMNVEV (reference sequence). Trimming left V 2 bases short and J 4 bases short, with 12 bases between. The CDR3 extends over 15 amino acids.

This clone was seen more than once but under ten times. The CDR3 DNA reads as TGTGCCAGCGGCGGCGACGGCTACGAGCAGTACTTC. It is translated as CASGGDGYEQYF. This chain uses TRBV2 with TRBJ2-7, with D unclear. With 8 bases removed from V and 3 bases from J, the gap between germline ends came to 11 bases. The germline V gene has CDR1 SNHLY and CDR2 FYNNEI. The CDR3 totals 12 residues.

This chain joins TRBV7-2 and TRBJ2-1, with 14 bases matching TRBD2. This CDR3 comprises 16 residues. The V gene end was trimmed by 2 bases and the J gene end by 7 bases; junction bases not matched to a gene: 4. Germline loops: CDR1 SGHTA, CDR2 FQGNSA. The CDR3 reads CASSLSGLAGGNEQFF. CDR3 in DNA: TGTGCCAGCAGCTTAAGCGGACTAGCGGGGGGAAATGAGCAGTTCTTC.

V usage is TRBV24-1 and J usage is TRBJ2-1, with D perhaps matching TRBD1 (5 bases). Trimming removed 0 bases at V and 1 base at J, with 12 bases between. CDR3 length: 17 amino acids. In germline, CDR1 is KGHDR, CDR2 SFDVKD. The CDR3 DNA is TGTGCCACCAGTGATTTGTCTGACAGCGAATCCTACAATGAGCAGTTCTTC. Translating it yields CATSDLSDSESYNEQFF.

The rearrangement uses TRBV9 and TRBJ1-5, with TRBD1 matching 8 bases. The CDR3 spans 15 residues. V dropped 0 bases and J dropped 8; count of bases not matched to a gene: 7. Germline lookup yields CDR1 SGDLS and CDR2 YYNGEE. CDR3 region: CASSVGQGAREPQHF. DNA for the CDR3: TGTGCCAGCAGCGTAGGCCAGGGGGCGAGGGAGCCCCAGCATTTT. Full variable domain (remainder filled in from reference TRBV9 and TRBJ1-5): DSGVTQTPKHLITATGQRVTLRCSPRSGDLSVYWYQQSLDQGLQFLIQYYNGEERAKGNILERFSAQQFPDLHSELNLSSLELGDSALYFCASSVGQGAREPQHFGDGTRLSIL.

V is TRBV18 and J is TRBJ1-5; the match to TRBD1 covers 7 bases. V lost 4 bases and J lost 2; bases outside the gene matches: 5. Germline CDR1 is KGHSH and CDR2 is LQKENI. The length of the CDR3 is 15 residues. In DNA, the CDR3 is TGTGCCAGCTCACACGGGACAGACCGCAATCAGCCCCAGCATTTT. As protein: CASSHGTDRNQPQHF.

The sample holds one count of this clone. CDR3 region: CASSLEQGKGETQYF. DNA of the CDR3: TGTGCCAGCAGCTTAGAACAGGGGAAGGGTGAGACCCAGTACTTC. This chain uses TRBV5-4 with TRBJ2-5; TRBD1 aligns across 7 bases. The trim removed 2 bases at V and 5 bases at J, leaving 9 bases unmatched. From germline, CDR1 is SGHNT and CDR2 YYREEE (reference sequence). The CDR3 is 15 residues long.

This clone was detected only once. The V and J genes are TRBV25-1 and TRBJ2-3; 8 bases match TRBD2. The CDR3 is 15 residues long. J was trimmed by 2 bases and V by 3 bases; bases with no gene match: 4. CDR1 MGHDK and CDR2 SYGVNS come from the germline V gene. The CDR3: CASSDPGGPTDTQYF. CDR3 nucleotide sequence: TGTGCCAGCAGTGACCCGGGGGGGCCCACAGATACGCAGTATTTT.

This clone was counted once. The chain recombines TRBV9 with TRBJ1-1, with a tentative D call TRBD1 (5 bases). The length of the CDR3 is 15 residues. From germline, CDR1 is SGDLS and CDR2 YYNGEE. V was shortened by 0 bases and J by 4 bases, with 13 bases between the two germline ends. The CDR3 DNA reads as TGTGCCAGCAGCGTAGTAGGACCCGGGGGCACTGAAGCTTTCTTT. Protein: CASSVVGPGGTEAFF.

The chain links TRBV5-1 to TRBJ2-5; 10 positions match TRBD1. The germline V gene has CDR1 SGHRS and CDR2 YFSETQ. CDR3 length: 15 amino acids. Losses at the gene ends were 4 bases for V and 3 bases for J; bases not matched to a gene: 6. CDR3 sequence (DNA): TGCGCCAGCAGCACGGACAGGGGGAGTAAAGAGACCCAGTACTTC. Translating it yields CASSTDRGSKETQYF.

The chain couples TRBV30 to TRBJ1-1; a possible D gene is TRBD1 (5 bases). The V gene's germline CDR1 is GTSNPN and CDR2 SVGIG (reference sequence). Trimming stripped 0 bases from V and 5 bases from J, with 7 bases between. This CDR3 region has 12 residues. The chain's CDR3 is CAWSVGGTEAFF. The CDR3 DNA is TGTGCCTGGAGTGTCGGGGGGACTGAAGCTTTCTTT. The full variable domain, completed using reference TRBV30 and TRBJ1-1, is SQTIHQWPATLVQPVGSPLSLECTVEGTSNPNLYWYRQAAGRGLQLLFYSVGIGQISSEVPQNLSASRPQDRQFILSSKKLLLSDSGFYLCAWSVGGTEAFFGQGTRLTVV.

The rearrangement uses TRBV2 and TRBJ2-5; TRBD2 aligns across 12 bases. Unmatched junction bases numbered 2, after V lost 4 bases and J lost 5 bases. Germline V CDR1 and CDR2: SNHLY, FYNNEI. CDR3 length: 14 residues. In DNA, the CDR3 is TGTGCCAGCAGTGGACTAGCGGGGGAGGAGACCCAGTACTTC. Translation: CASSGLAGEETQYF.

This clone was found a few times. The CDR3 DNA follows: TGCGCCAGCAGCCAGGGCCCGGACAGGGGTGGAGAAAAACTGTTTTTT. This sequence encodes CASSQGPDRGGEKLFF. The chain employs TRBV4-3 and TRBJ1-4; 9 nucleotides match TRBD1. Germline V CDR1 and CDR2: LGHNA, YSLEER. The CDR3 contains 16 residues. The junction had 10 bases not matched to a gene; V was cut back by 3 bases and J by 8 bases.

In its sample, this clone was seen once. The chain joins TRBV30 to TRBJ1-5; possibly TRBD1 for D (6 bases). CDR1 and CDR2 (germline): GTSNPN, SVGIG (reference sequence). The V end lost 0 bases, the J end lost 6 bases, and 15 bases lay between the germline ends. The CDR3 has 15 amino acids. Here the CDR3 DNA reads TGTGCCTGGAGTGTACAACAGGGTTATGGTCAGCCCCAGCATTTT. Protein sequence: CAWSVQQGYGQPQHF.

CDR3 residues: CSVELGQGEAFF. CDR3 in DNA: TGCAGCGTTGAACTCGGACAGGGTGAAGCTTTCTTT. The chain links TRBV29-1 to TRBJ1-1, with TRBD1 matching over 8 bases. The CDR3 extends over 12 amino acids. V lost 2 bases, J lost 7 bases, and 3 bases stayed unmatched. Germline values: CDR1 SQVTM, CDR2 ANQGSEA.

The chain recombines TRBV7-9 with TRBJ1-5; D gene uncertain. V dropped 5 bases and J dropped 5 bases, with 10 bases sitting between them. Germline CDR1 is SEHNR and CDR2 is FQNEAQ (reference sequence). The CDR3 covers 13 residues. CDR3 DNA: TGTGCCAGCAGCACTAACGAGGATCAGCCCCAGCATTTT. Translation gives CASSTNEDQPQHF.

This chain connects TRBV5-1 to TRBJ2-5; TRBD2 matches 15 bases. Germline CDR1 reads SGHRS; CDR2 reads YFSETQ. V trimming: 3 bases; J trimming: 5 bases; junction bases outside the gene matches: 11. The CDR3 length is 18 residues. DNA for the CDR3: TGCGCCAGCAGCTCCGGGACTAGCGGGGGGCCCTACATCGAGACCCAGTACTTC. Translating gives CASSSGTSGGPYIETQYF.